Shown below are 24 T cell receptor beta chains from a single sample sequenced in a study of shared clonotypes between healthy human individuals. TCRdb keeps only in-frame clones here, not all; method: immunoSEQ multiplex PCR. The sample yields some 2,500,000 clones, 80% to 95% seen once. The sample comprised naive CD4+ T cells from PBMCs. Subset noted: CD45RA+ positively selected. The receptors here all came from a man younger than 30 in good health. Some clones in this sample may be carry-over from other donors' samples.

The rearrangement links TRBV27 to TRBJ2-7, with D uncertain. Trimming stripped 3 bases from V and 0 bases from J, with 12 bases between. This CDR3 region has 15 residues. The germline gives CDR1 MNHEY, CDR2 SMNVEV (reference sequence). The CDR3 sequence is CASSFSIGFSYEQYF. For the CDR3, the DNA is TGTGCCAGCAGTTTCTCGATCGGGTTCTCCTACGAGCAGTACTTC.

This clone was recorded only once. The chain has TRBV7-9 and TRBJ1-5; a possible D gene is TRBD1 (6 bases). V was shortened by 5 bases and J by 2 bases, with 19 bases between the two germline ends. Germline CDR1 reads SEHNR; CDR2 reads FQNEAQ (reference sequence). This CDR3 is 17 amino acids long. CDR3 loop: CASSLGAGEFGNQPQHF. The CDR3 coding sequence is TGTGCCAGCAGCCTGGGGGCAGGGGAATTTGGCAATCAGCCCCAGCATTTT. The full variable domain, with the rest looked up from reference TRBV7-9 and TRBJ1-5, is DTGVSQNPRHKITKRGQNVTFRCDPISEHNRLYWYRQTLGQGPEFLTYFQNEAQLEKSRLLSDRFSAERPKGSFSTLEIQRTEQGDSAMYLCASSLGAGEFGNQPQHFGDGTRLSIL.

V usage is TRBV5-1 and J usage is TRBJ1-2, with D tentatively TRBD1 (6 bases). Looked up from germline, CDR1 is SGHRS and CDR2 is YFSETQ. V gave up 0 bases and J gave up 8 bases, with 17 bases separating them. The CDR3 totals 15 residues. CDR3 residues: CASSLASGALGGYTF. The CDR3 DNA reads as TGCGCCAGCAGCTTGGCCTCAGGGGCCTTAGGAGGCTACACCTTC.

The genes are TRBV7-2 and TRBJ1-3; 8 nucleotides line up with TRBD1. This CDR3 contains 15 residues. V was pared by 6 bases and J by 4 bases, with 8 bases of the junction left unmatched. Germline-derived CDR1 and CDR2 are SGHTA and FQGNSA. The CDR3: CASRDDRGGGNTIYF. CDR3 bases: TGTGCCAGCAGGGACGACAGGGGCGGAGGAAACACCATATATTTT.

The chain joins TRBV15 to TRBJ2-5; 7 bases agree with TRBD1. This CDR3 has 13 amino acids. V shed 4 bases and J 4 bases; nucleotides not matched to a gene: 3. Germline V gene sequence: CDR1 LNHNV, CDR2 YYDKDF (reference sequence). CDR3 sequence: CATSTGGRETQYF. The CDR3 DNA follows: TGTGCCACCAGCACAGGGGGTCGAGAGACCCAGTACTTC.

The V and J genes are TRBV29-1 and TRBJ1-1; TRBD1 matches at 8 bases. The ends lost 7 bases at V and 2 bases at J; junction bases unmatched: 18. This CDR3 is built from 17 residues. Germline V gene lookup returns CDR1 SQVTM and CDR2 ANQGSEA. This chain's CDR3 is CSGRTGFRLGLNTEAFF. CDR3 coding DNA: TGCAGCGGGCGGACAGGGTTCAGACTTGGCCTTAACACTGAAGCTTTCTTT. Full variable domain (remainder filled in from reference TRBV29-1 and TRBJ1-1): SAVISQKPSRDICQRGTSLTIQCQVDSQVTMMFWYRQQPGQSLTLIATANQGSEATYESGFVIDKFPISRPNLTFSTLTVSNMSPEDSSIYLCSGRTGFRLGLNTEAFFGQGTRLTVV.

The chain links TRBV11-3 to TRBJ2-7; 7 nucleotides agree with TRBD1. This CDR3 comprises 13 residues. The V gene end was trimmed by 5 bases and the J gene end by 6 bases; junction bases not matched to a gene: 7. Germline CDR1 reads SGHNT; CDR2 reads YENEEA. CDR3 amino acids: CASSLGQVFEQYF. The CDR3 DNA is TGTGCCAGCAGCCTCGGACAGGTTTTCGAGCAGTACTTC.

This sequence joins TRBV6-4 and TRBJ2-3; D gene ambiguous. Germline CDR1 reads MRHNA; CDR2 reads SNTAGT. V was trimmed by 2 bases and J by 1 base, leaving 7 bases between them. The CDR3 spans 14 residues. Here the CDR3 reads CASSDGQRTDTQYF. CDR3 DNA: TGTGCCAGCAGTGACGGGCAGCGCACAGATACGCAGTATTTT.

A note on this clone: At the DNA level, this CDR3 is encoded by other sequences in the same sample as well. The rearrangement joins TRBV5-1 to TRBJ2-3; D gene ambiguous. From germline, CDR1 is SGHRS and CDR2 YFSETQ. V dropped 0 bases and J dropped 2 bases, with 7 bases sitting between them. The CDR3 totals 14 residues. The CDR3 bases are TGCGCCAGCAGCTTGGGAGACAACACAGATACGCAGTATTTT. Protein product: CASSLGDNTDTQYF.

This sequence joins TRBV5-1 and TRBJ2-1; TRBD1 is a possible D gene (5 bases). Per germline, CDR1 SGHRS and CDR2 YFSETQ. V gave up 0 bases and J gave up 6 bases, with 13 bases separating them. CDR3 length: 15 amino acids. The CDR3 sequence is CASSLEARAANEQFF. The CDR3 DNA follows: TGCGCCAGCAGCTTGGAGGCCAGGGCCGCCAATGAGCAGTTCTTC. The whole variable domain, filled in from reference TRBV5-1 and TRBJ2-1, reads KAGVTQTPRYLIKTRGQQVTLSCSPISGHRSVSWYQQTPGQGLQFLFEYFSETQRNKGNFPGRFSGRQFSNSRSEMNVSTLELGDSALYLCASSLEARAANEQFFGPGTRLTVL.

DNA for the CDR3: TGTGCCAGCAGCTCGAGAGAGGACACTGAAGCTTTCTTT. Its protein is CASSSREDTEAFF. The chain links TRBV7-9 to TRBJ1-1; no reliable D call. Germline CDR1 reads SEHNR; CDR2 reads FQNEAQ (reference sequence). The CDR3 is made up of 13 amino acids. V was cut by 4 bases and J by 3 bases, with 9 bases left in between.

This rearrangement joins TRBV19 to TRBJ1-4; D unresolved. The CDR3 runs 12 residues. Germline lookup yields CDR1 LNHDA and CDR2 SQIVND (reference sequence). V was shortened by 4 bases and J by 7 bases, with 7 bases between the two germline ends. Written as DNA, the CDR3 is TGTGCCAGTAGTAGCAACGGTGAAAAACTGTTTTTT. Protein sequence: CASSSNGEKLFF.

This sequence joins TRBV5-1 and TRBJ2-5; 10 bases map to TRBD1. The ends lost 7 bases at V and 5 bases at J; junction bases unmatched: 5. The CDR3 is made up of 13 amino acids. CDR1 is SGHRS, CDR2 YFSETQ, per germline. In nucleotides, the CDR3 is TGCGCCAGCCTCGGGGACAGGGGTGAGACCCAGTACTTC. Protein: CASLGDRGETQYF.

This rearrangement joins TRBV2 to TRBJ2-1, with D unresolved. Germline V gene data show CDR1 as SNHLY and CDR2 as FYNNEI. The ends were cut back, 8 bases at V and 7 bases at J, with 9 bases in the middle. The CDR3 sequence is 11 residues long. The CDR3 sequence: CASAERNEQFF. The CDR3 DNA reads TGTGCCAGCGCCGAACGGAATGAGCAGTTCTTC.

V is TRBV5-6 and J is TRBJ2-5; D not resolved. The CDR3 loop spans 12 amino acids. Trimming removed 2 bases from V and 4 bases from J, with 6 bases in between. Germline values: CDR1 SGHDT, CDR2 YYEEEE. CDR3 bases: TGTGCCAGCAGCTTTAGGGTAGAGACCCAGTACTTC. This sequence encodes CASSFRVETQYF.

The chain links TRBV28 to TRBJ1-1, with 9 bases fitting TRBD1. V lost 4 bases to trimming and J lost 3 bases; unmatched junction nucleotides: 9. Germline-derived CDR1 and CDR2 are MDHEN and SYDVKM. CDR3 length: 16 residues. The CDR3 DNA follows: TGTGCCAGCAGTTCCCAGGGACAGGGCATACACACTGAAGCTTTCTTT. It is translated as CASSSQGQGIHTEAFF.

This chain connects TRBV2 to TRBJ2-1; TRBD2 agrees at 12 bases. Germline values: CDR1 SNHLY, CDR2 FYNNEI. J gave up 12 bases and V 4 bases, and 10 bases lay outside the gene matches. The CDR3 loop spans 15 amino acids. CDR3 nucleotide sequence: TGTGCCAGCAGTGTGAGACTAGCGGGAGCGTGGGGGCAGTTCTTC. Its protein is CASSVRLAGAWGQFF.

The chain recombines TRBV28 with TRBJ1-1; 7 bases fit TRBD1. The ends lost 6 bases at V and 6 bases at J; junction bases unmatched: 16. Germline CDR1 reads MDHEN; CDR2 reads SYDVKM. There are 16 residues in the CDR3. The CDR3 coding sequence is TGTGCCAGCAGAAACACCGGGACAGCGGGTTGGTCTGAAGCTTTCTTT. It yields the protein CASRNTGTAGWSEAFF.

This chain joins TRBV27 and TRBJ2-7; unclear D gene. V lost 0 bases and J 3 bases, leaving 12 bases between the germline ends. CDR3 size: 15 residues. The germline gives CDR1 MNHEY, CDR2 SMNVEV (reference sequence). CDR3 in amino acids: CASSLSWQSLYEQYF. In DNA form, the CDR3 reads TGTGCCAGCAGTTTATCGTGGCAGAGTCTCTACGAGCAGTACTTC.

V is TRBV30 and J is TRBJ2-5; D is unclear. Between the trimmed V and J ends, which lost 3 bases and 5 bases, there was a span of 10 bases. The CDR3 length is 12 residues. Germline CDR1 GTSNPN, CDR2 SVGIG (reference sequence). CDR3 DNA sequence: TGTGCCTGGAGAGGGCCTGGGGAGACCCAGTACTTC. This encodes CAWRGPGETQYF.

V usage is TRBV2 and J usage is TRBJ2-6, with TRBD1 matching 9 bases. V was pared by 7 bases and J by 0 bases, with 4 bases of the junction left unmatched. The CDR3 has 16 amino acids. Germline-derived CDR1 and CDR2 are SNHLY and FYNNEI. CDR3 DNA: TGTGCCAGCAAACGGGACAGGGTCTCTGGGGCCAACGTCCTGACTTTC. Translating gives CASKRDRVSGANVLTF. The full variable domain, rest sourced from reference TRBV2 and TRBJ2-6, is EPEVTQTPSHQVTQMGQEVILRCVPISNHLYFYWYRQILGQKVEFLVSFYNNEISEKSEIFDDQFSVERPDGSNFTLKIRSTKLEDSAMYFCASKRDRVSGANVLTFGAGSRLTVL.

The chain recombines TRBV5-1 with TRBJ2-1; D is undetermined. There are 13 residues in the CDR3. The V gene lost 1 base and the J gene lost 6 bases, with 8 bases spanning the gap. From germline, CDR1 is SGHRS and CDR2 YFSETQ. CDR3 nucleotides: TGCGCCAGCAGCTTGTTGAGGTCCAATGAGCAGTTCTTC. It specifies CASSLLRSNEQFF. The full variable domain, rest sourced from reference TRBV5-1 and TRBJ2-1, is KAGVTQTPRYLIKTRGQQVTLSCSPISGHRSVSWYQQTPGQGLQFLFEYFSETQRNKGNFPGRFSGRQFSNSRSEMNVSTLELGDSALYLCASSLLRSNEQFFGPGTRLTVL.

The genes are TRBV9 and TRBJ1-1, with TRBD1 as a possible D gene (5 bases). This CDR3 has 14 amino acids. Per germline, CDR1 SGDLS and CDR2 YYNGEE. Between the trimmed V and J ends, which lost 0 bases and 6 bases, there was a span of 12 bases. CDR3 protein: CASSVAGISSEAFF. For the CDR3, the DNA is TGTGCCAGCAGCGTAGCAGGGATTAGCTCTGAAGCTTTCTTT.

The gene calls are TRBV6-6 and TRBJ1-2; D gene unclear. V dropped 6 bases and J dropped 4 bases, with 15 bases sitting between them. The CDR3 consists of 14 residues. Germline V lookup: CDR1 MNHNY, CDR2 SVGAGI (reference sequence). The CDR3 reads CASSLGPRGYGYTF. CDR3 coding DNA: TGTGCCAGCAGCTTGGGCCCCCGCGGCTATGGCTACACCTTC.